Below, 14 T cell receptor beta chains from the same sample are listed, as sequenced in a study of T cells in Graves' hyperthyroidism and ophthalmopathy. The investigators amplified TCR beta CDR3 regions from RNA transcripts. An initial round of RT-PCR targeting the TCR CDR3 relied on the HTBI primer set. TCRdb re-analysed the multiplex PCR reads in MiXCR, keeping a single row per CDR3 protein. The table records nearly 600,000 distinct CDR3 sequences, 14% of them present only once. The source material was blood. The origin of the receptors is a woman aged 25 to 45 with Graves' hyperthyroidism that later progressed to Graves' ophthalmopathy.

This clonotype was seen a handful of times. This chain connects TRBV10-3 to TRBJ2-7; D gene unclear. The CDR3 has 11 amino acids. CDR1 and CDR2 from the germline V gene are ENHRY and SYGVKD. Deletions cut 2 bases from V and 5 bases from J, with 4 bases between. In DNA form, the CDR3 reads TGTGCCATCAGTGAGCAGAACGAGCAGTACTTC. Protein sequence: CAISEQNEQYF.

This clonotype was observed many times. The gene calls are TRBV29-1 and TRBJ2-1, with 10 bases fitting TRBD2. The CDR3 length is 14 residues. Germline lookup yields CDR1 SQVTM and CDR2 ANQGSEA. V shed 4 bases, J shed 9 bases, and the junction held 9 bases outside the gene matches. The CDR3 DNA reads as TGCAGCGTTGGAAAAGCGGGAGGGTTGGGTGAGCAGTTCTTC. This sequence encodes CSVGKAGGLGEQFF.

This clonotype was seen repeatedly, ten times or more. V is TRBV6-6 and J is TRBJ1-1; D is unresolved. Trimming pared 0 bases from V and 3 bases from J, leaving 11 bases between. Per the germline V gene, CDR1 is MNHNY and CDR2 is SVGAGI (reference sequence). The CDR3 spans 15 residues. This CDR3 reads CASSYSARVYTEAFF. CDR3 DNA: TGTGCCAGCAGTTACTCGGCGAGGGTTTACACTGAAGCTTTCTTT.

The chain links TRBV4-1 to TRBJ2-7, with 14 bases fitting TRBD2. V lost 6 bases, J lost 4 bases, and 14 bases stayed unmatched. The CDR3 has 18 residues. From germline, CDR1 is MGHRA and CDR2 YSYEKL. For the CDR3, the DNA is TGCGCCAGCAGTCGACCCGGGACTAGCGGGAGTTTAAGATACGAGCAGTACTTC. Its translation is CASSRPGTSGSLRYEQYF.

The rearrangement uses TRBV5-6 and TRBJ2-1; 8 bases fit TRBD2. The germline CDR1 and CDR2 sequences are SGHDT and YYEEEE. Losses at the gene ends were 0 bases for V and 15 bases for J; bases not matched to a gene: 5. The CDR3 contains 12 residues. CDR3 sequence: CASSLASGSTFF. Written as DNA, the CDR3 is TGTGCCAGCAGCTTGGCCAGCGGGAGCACGTTCTTC.

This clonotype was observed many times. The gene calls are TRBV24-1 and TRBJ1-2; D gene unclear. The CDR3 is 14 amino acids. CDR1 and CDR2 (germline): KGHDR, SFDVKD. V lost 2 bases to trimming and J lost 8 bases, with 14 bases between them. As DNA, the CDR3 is TGTGCCACCAGTGATTCGGCGGGCATGGGGGGCTACACCTTC. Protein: CATSDSAGMGGYTF.

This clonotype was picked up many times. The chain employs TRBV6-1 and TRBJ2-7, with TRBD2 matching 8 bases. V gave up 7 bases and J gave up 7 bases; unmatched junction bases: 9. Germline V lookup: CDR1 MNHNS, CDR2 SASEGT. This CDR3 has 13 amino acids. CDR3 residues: CASNGAGVGEQYF. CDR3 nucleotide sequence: TGTGCCAGCAATGGAGCGGGAGTGGGAGAGCAGTACTTC.

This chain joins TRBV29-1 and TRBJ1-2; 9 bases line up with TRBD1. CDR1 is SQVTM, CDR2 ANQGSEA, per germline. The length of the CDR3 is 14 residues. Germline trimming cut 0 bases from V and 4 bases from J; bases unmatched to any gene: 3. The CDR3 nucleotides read TGCAGCGTTGAAGATCCGGACAGGGGCTATGGCTACACCTTC. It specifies CSVEDPDRGYGYTF.

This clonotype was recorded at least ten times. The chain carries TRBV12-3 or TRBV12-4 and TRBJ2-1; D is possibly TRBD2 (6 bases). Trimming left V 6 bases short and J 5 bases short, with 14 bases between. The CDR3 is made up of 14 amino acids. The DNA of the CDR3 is TGTGCCAGCAGCAGGCCGGGAGATCACAATGAGCAGTTCTTC. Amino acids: CASSRPGDHNEQFF.

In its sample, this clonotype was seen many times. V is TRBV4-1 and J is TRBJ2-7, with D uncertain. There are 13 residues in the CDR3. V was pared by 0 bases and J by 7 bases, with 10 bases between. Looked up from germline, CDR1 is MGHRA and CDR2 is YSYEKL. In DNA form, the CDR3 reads TGCGCCAGCAGCCAAGACGGCACCTGGGAGCAGTACTTC. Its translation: CASSQDGTWEQYF.

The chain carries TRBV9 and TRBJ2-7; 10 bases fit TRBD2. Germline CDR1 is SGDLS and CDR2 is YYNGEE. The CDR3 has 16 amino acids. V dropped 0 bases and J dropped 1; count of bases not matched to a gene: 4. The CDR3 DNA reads TGTGCCAGCAGCGTAGGGGTTAGCGGGAGGTCCTACGAGCAGTACTTC. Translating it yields CASSVGVSGRSYEQYF.

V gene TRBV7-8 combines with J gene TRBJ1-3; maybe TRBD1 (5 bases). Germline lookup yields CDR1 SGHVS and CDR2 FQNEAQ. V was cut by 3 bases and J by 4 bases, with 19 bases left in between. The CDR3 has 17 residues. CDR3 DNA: TGTGCCAGCAGCTTTTCCACGGCCGGGGGAGGCGGAAACACCATATATTTT. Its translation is CASSFSTAGGGGNTIYF.

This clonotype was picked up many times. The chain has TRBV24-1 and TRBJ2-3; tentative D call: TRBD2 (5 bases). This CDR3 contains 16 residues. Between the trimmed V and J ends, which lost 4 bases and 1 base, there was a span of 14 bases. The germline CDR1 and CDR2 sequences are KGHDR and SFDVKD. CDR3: CATSDKTRDGTDTQYF. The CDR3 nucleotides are TGTGCCACCAGTGACAAGACCCGGGATGGCACAGATACGCAGTATTTT.

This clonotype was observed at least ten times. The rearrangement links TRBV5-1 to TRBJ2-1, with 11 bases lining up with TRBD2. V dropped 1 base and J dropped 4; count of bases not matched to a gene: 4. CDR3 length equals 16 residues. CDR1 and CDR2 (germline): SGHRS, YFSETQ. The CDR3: CASSLRIAGGYNEQFF. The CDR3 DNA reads TGCGCCAGCAGCTTGAGAATAGCGGGAGGGTACAATGAGCAGTTCTTC.